The rows below give T cell receptor beta chains drawn from one sample of a study of CD8 T cells in ankylosing spondylitis. TCRdb ran MiXCR on the 5' RACE reads and lists one entry per CDR3 protein. There are under 170,000 distinct CDR3 sequences in the sample; approximately 48% occur only once, and about 16% lies in the top ten. Material: synovial fluid, either unsorted or a sorted T cell fraction (not recorded which). The receptors come from a male donor with ankylosing spondylitis. Each CDR3 is given with its conserved first and last residue. A D gene is named only where the DNA matches it firmly. Only some rows state a clone size, as once, few, many or a class for expanded clones.

j_call	clone_size	v_call	cdr3_length	d_call	cdr3_aa	cdr3_nt
TRBJ2-7	.	TRBV4-1	16	.	CASSSPGGTDSYEQYF	TGCGCCAGCAGCTCACCGGGGGGGACAGACTCCTACGAGCAGTACTTC
TRBJ2-7	few	TRBV5-1	14	TRBD1	CASRWTGHFYEQYF	TGCGCCAGCAGGTGGACAGGGCATTTCTACGAGCAGTACTTC
TRBJ1-4	many	TRBV7-2	14	.	CASSLVAGNEKLFF	TGTGCCAGCAGCTTAGTCGCCGGGAATGAAAAACTGTTTTTT
TRBJ2-7	few	TRBV28	14	TRBD2	CASGLAGGTYEQYF	TGTGCCAGCGGACTAGCGGGAGGTACCTACGAGCAGTACTTC
TRBJ1-4	.	TRBV4-1	16	TRBD1	CASSPFWGTGEEKLFF	TGCGCCAGCAGTCCCTTTTGGGGGACAGGGGAGGAAAAACTGTTTTTT
TRBJ2-2	many	TRBV2	16	TRBD2	CASSNMALAGHGELFF	TGTGCCAGCAGCAATATGGCTTTAGCGGGACACGGGGAGCTGTTTTTT
TRBJ2-3	.	TRBV5-1	14	TRBD1	CASSQTGITDTQYF	TGCGCCAGCAGCCAGACAGGGATCACAGATACGCAGTATTTT
TRBJ1-2	.	TRBV12-3/TRBV12-4	16	.	CASSAAAAKTPYGYTF	TGTGCCAGCAGTGCGGCGGCGGCCAAAACCCCCTATGGCTACACCTTC
TRBJ2-7	.	TRBV10-3	14	TRBD2	CAISRDGGIYEQYF	TGTGCCATTTCCCGGGACGGGGGGATCTACGAGCAGTACTTC
TRBJ2-7	.	TRBV29-1	11	.	CSVDNTYEQYF	TGCAGCGTTGACAACACCTACGAGCAGTACTTC
TRBJ1-1	many	TRBV29-1	13	TRBD1	CSVLTGVNTEAFF	TGCAGCGTTTTGACAGGGGTGAACACTGAAGCTTTCTTT
TRBJ2-7	.	TRBV20-1	11	.	CSARAGYEQYF	TGCAGTGCTAGGGCGGGCTACGAGCAGTACTTC
TRBJ1-1	few	TRBV7-9	16	TRBD1	CASSSPGGKGDTEAFF	TGTGCCAGCAGCTCCCCAGGGGGAAAAGGAGACACTGAAGCTTTCTTT
TRBJ2-1	.	TRBV5-1	15	TRBD2	CASRWAGGINNEQFF	TGCGCCAGCAGGTGGGCGGGGGGGATCAACAATGAGCAGTTCTTC